The present entry profiles one TCR beta chain with its context. The antigen remains unidentified. This entry is derived from a study of T cell responses to AZD1222 COVID-19 vaccine. Produced via immunoSEQ multiplex PCR; TCRdb's table is partial and in-frame only. The sample has 130,000 to 150,000 clones, 75% to 95% seen once; the top ten hold 2.5% to 3%. General study results and limits: After two AZD1222 doses, spike-specific TCR breadth and depth rose versus day 0. Repertoire sampling occurred only after the peak T cell response. Baseline antibody screening turned up just a handful of seropositive AZD1222 recipients. Clonal diversity was possibly underestimated, and white British individuals and females predominated among donors.

The starting material was peripheral blood, obtained on day 0 of MenACWY control vaccination. This receptor was identified in an adult in good health.

CDR3 nucleotide sequence: TGTGCCAGCTCCAAGGGAGGCTATGGCTACACCTTC. It encodes CASSKGGYGYTF. The chain has TRBV6-4 and TRBJ1-2; D gene ambiguous. CDR1 and CDR2 from the germline V gene are MRHNA and SNTAGT. Trimming pared 8 bases from V and 4 bases from J, leaving 11 bases between. The CDR3 extends over 12 amino acids.